Below, 17 T cell receptor beta chains from the same sample are listed, as sequenced in a study of blood T cell repertoires in COVID-19. Sequencing was performed with immunoSEQ multiplex PCR; in TCRdb, only in-frame clones are kept and a portion is missing. The sample includes approximately 140,000 clones, approximately 80% of them seen just once. What was sequenced was peripheral blood. These receptors were collected from a human donor in a cohort sampled during active COVID-19.

J is TRBJ1-1 and V is TRBV9, with D tentatively TRBD1 (6 bases). CDR3 length equals 14 residues. CDR1 is SGDLS and CDR2 is YYNGEE in the germline V gene. V shed 3 bases and J shed 0 bases, with 9 bases lying between them. DNA of the CDR3: TGTGCCAGCAGCGCCCAGGGGATGAACACTGAAGCTTTCTTT. Translation: CASSAQGMNTEAFF.

This chain joins TRBV12-3 or TRBV12-4 and TRBJ2-7; D is unclear. CDR3 length equals 11 residues. V lost 5 bases and J lost 4, with 6 bases in between. CDR3 bases: TGTGCCAGCAGTAAGACATACGAGCAGTACTTC. This translates into CASSKTYEQYF.

This clone has a handful of counts. The rearrangement joins TRBV6-2 or TRBV6-3 to TRBJ2-2; TRBD1 matches at 8 bases. Germline CDR1 is MNHEY and CDR2 is SVGEGT. This CDR3 comprises 15 residues. After removal of 5 bases from V and 3 bases from J, the junction contained 5 bases not matched to a gene. CDR3 loop: CASSLLDRDTGELFF. CDR3 coding DNA: TGTGCCAGCAGTCTCTTGGACAGGGACACCGGGGAGCTGTTTTTT.

The chain has TRBV7-9 and TRBJ1-1; D gene unclear. Deletions cut 1 base from V and 1 base from J, with 7 bases between. The germline gives CDR1 SEHNR, CDR2 FQNEAQ (reference sequence). The CDR3 is 14 amino acids. The chain's CDR3 is CASSLEGANTEAFF. The CDR3 DNA follows: TGTGCCAGCAGCTTAGAGGGAGCGAACACTGAAGCTTTCTTT.

The CDR3 region is CASSPRGLDEKLFF. The CDR3 coding sequence is TGTGCCAGCAGTCCCAGGGGTCTCGATGAAAAACTGTTTTTT. V gene TRBV28 combines with J gene TRBJ1-4; TRBD1 might be the D (6 bases). From germline, CDR1 is MDHEN and CDR2 SYDVKM. The CDR3 spans 14 residues. V lost 5 bases and J 6 bases, leaving 13 bases between the germline ends.

This chain's CDR3 is CASGETSGAPPTIYF. The CDR3 bases are TGTGCCAGCGGGGAAACCTCAGGGGCGCCCCCCACCATATATTTT. The chain joins TRBV25-1 to TRBJ1-3; D possibly corresponds to TRBD1 (6 bases). Germline CDR1 reads MGHDK; CDR2 reads SYGVNS. V lost 8 bases, J lost 9 bases, and 23 bases lay in between. The CDR3 runs 15 residues.

V gene TRBV2 combines with J gene TRBJ1-5; D uncertain. Germline V lookup: CDR1 SNHLY, CDR2 FYNNEI. Trimming removed 2 bases at V and 0 bases at J, with 8 bases between. The CDR3 sequence is 15 residues long. The CDR3 DNA reads TGTGCCAGCAGTGAATTTCTGTATAGCAATCAGCCCCAGCATTTT. This translates into CASSEFLYSNQPQHF.

The chain couples TRBV28 to TRBJ2-7; a possible D gene is TRBD1 (6 bases). With 10 bases removed from V and 4 bases from J, the gap between germline ends came to 20 bases. The length of the CDR3 is 14 residues. The germline CDR1 and CDR2 sequences are MDHEN and SYDVKM. CDR3 nucleotides: TGTGCCACCCTTGCCAGGGGAAGTGTGTACGAGCAGTACTTC. This encodes CATLARGSVYEQYF.

Comment on this clone: The same CDR3 also results from other DNA sequences found in this sample. The chain joins TRBV18 to TRBJ1-1; unclear D gene. The germline V gene has CDR1 KGHSH and CDR2 LQKENI. Trimming pared 2 bases from V and 0 bases from J, leaving 7 bases between. CDR3 length equals 14 residues. This CDR3 reads CASSPGQVNTEAFF. CDR3 DNA: TGTGCCAGCTCACCAGGGCAAGTGAACACTGAAGCTTTCTTT.

This clone came up once. This rearrangement joins TRBV7-2 to TRBJ1-2, with 9 bases fitting TRBD1. The ends lost 5 bases at V and 4 bases at J; junction bases unmatched: 11. CDR3 length: 16 amino acids. Per germline, CDR1 SGHTA and CDR2 FQGNSA. The CDR3 coding sequence is TGTGCCAGCAGCGAAAACAGGGGGCCTAAAATCTATGGCTACACCTTC. Translating it yields CASSENRGPKIYGYTF.

The V gene is TRBV6-5, the J gene TRBJ2-7; 10 bases are a match to TRBD1. CDR3 length: 14 residues. Trimming at V came to 8 bases and at J to 4 bases, leaving 8 bases not matched to a gene. In germline, CDR1 is MNHEY, CDR2 SVGAGI. The CDR3 region is CASGGQGGYYEQYF. CDR3 nucleotides: TGTGCCAGCGGCGGACAGGGGGGTTATTACGAGCAGTACTTC.

The V and J genes are TRBV5-1 and TRBJ2-7; D ambiguous. Germline lookup yields CDR1 SGHRS and CDR2 YFSETQ. The CDR3 runs 13 residues. The germline V and J ends were trimmed by 5 bases and 3 bases, with 12 bases remaining between them. The CDR3 sequence is CASRYDINYEQYF. CDR3 sequence (DNA): TGCGCCAGCAGATACGACATCAACTACGAGCAGTACTTC.

This chain connects TRBV28 to TRBJ2-7; D gene unclear. The CDR3 has 15 amino acids. The V end lost 7 bases, the J end lost 3 bases, and 19 bases lay between the germline ends. Germline V lookup: CDR1 MDHEN, CDR2 SYDVKM. The CDR3 nucleotides are TGTGCCAGCACCTCTCAGCGCCTTTTTCACTACGAGCAGTACTTC. Translation gives CASTSQRLFHYEQYF.

The genes are TRBV6-1 and TRBJ2-1, with a tentative D call TRBD2 (6 bases). Germline V CDR1 and CDR2: MNHNS, SASEGT. Trimming stripped 4 bases from V and 1 base from J, with 14 bases between. This CDR3 contains 16 residues. CDR3 sequence (DNA): TGTGCCAGCAGTGGAGGGCCTAGCGTATCCTACAATGAGCAGTTCTTC. This translates into CASSGGPSVSYNEQFF.

The chain has TRBV7-2 and TRBJ1-2, with 7 bases matching TRBD1. This CDR3 spans 17 amino acids. Germline values: CDR1 SGHTA, CDR2 FQGNSA. Trimming removed 7 bases from V and 7 bases from J; junction bases left unmatched: 21. Here the CDR3 reads CASTYQTGSKFRSGYTF. The DNA of the CDR3 is TGTGCCAGCACCTACCAGACAGGGTCGAAGTTCAGGAGTGGCTACACCTTC.

The sample holds a few counts of this clone. The chain combines TRBV19 with TRBJ1-5; TRBD1 aligns across 8 bases. Unmatched junction bases numbered 16, after V lost 3 bases and J lost 3 bases. Germline-derived CDR1 and CDR2 are LNHDA and SQIVND (reference sequence). This CDR3 is built from 19 residues. The CDR3 region has the DNA TGTGCCAGTAGTATCCTTCCCGGACAGGGAGAAGACCCCAATCAGCCCCAGCATTTT. Encoded protein: CASSILPGQGEDPNQPQHF.

This chain uses TRBV19 with TRBJ1-1, with D possibly matching TRBD1 (5 bases). Germline assignment: CDR1 LNHDA and CDR2 SQIVND (reference sequence). V lost 6 bases, J lost 2 bases, and 10 bases lay in between. CDR3 length: 13 residues. CDR3 sequence reads: CASSRDSNTEAFF. The CDR3 nucleotides read TGTGCCAGTAGCCGGGACTCTAACACTGAAGCTTTCTTT.